Below are 26 T cell receptor beta chains sequenced from a single sample in a study of shared clonotypes between healthy human individuals. Generated by immunoSEQ multiplex PCR, the TCRdb table keeps only in-frame clones and is missing some. The sample gives roughly 2 million clones, over 85% of which show up once; roughly 0.13% is in the top ten. The sequenced sample consisted of naive CD4+ T cells sorted from blood. Subset denoted: CD45RA+ positively selected. All receptors derive from a young man in good health.

J is TRBJ2-7 and V is TRBV11-2; 8 bases match TRBD2. CDR1 and CDR2 (germline): SGHAT, FQNNGV. CDR3 length equals 14 residues. The V and J ends lost 0 bases and 3 bases, in that order; junction bases with no gene match: 1. The CDR3 nucleotides read TGTGCCAGCAGCTTAGACGGGAGGGACTACGAGCAGTACTTC. It translates to CASSLDGRDYEQYF.

V is TRBV5-1 and J is TRBJ1-3; possible D gene TRBD1, 6 bases. Trimming stripped 4 bases from V and 2 bases from J, with 13 bases between. The germline gives CDR1 SGHRS, CDR2 YFSETQ. The CDR3 runs to 15 residues. The CDR3 loop reads CASSRQGSTGNTIYF. The CDR3 DNA sequence: TGCGCCAGCAGCCGGCAGGGGTCAACTGGAAACACCATATATTTT.

The V and J genes are TRBV5-4 and TRBJ2-1; possibly TRBD2 for D (5 bases). The CDR3 extends over 14 amino acids. Trimming removed 4 bases from V and 1 base from J, with 9 bases in between. In germline, CDR1 is SGHNT, CDR2 YYREEE (reference sequence). For the CDR3, the DNA is TGTGCCAGCAGCCACAGCGGATCCTACAATGAGCAGTTCTTC. Its translation is CASSHSGSYNEQFF.

This sequence joins TRBV7-2 and TRBJ1-2; 12 positions agree with TRBD1. The germline gives CDR1 SGHTA, CDR2 FQGNSA. This CDR3 spans 15 amino acids. V gave up 4 bases and J gave up 7 bases; unmatched junction bases: 7. The CDR3, as DNA: TGTGCCAGCAGCTGGACCGGGACAGGGGGCTCTGGCTACACCTTC. It yields the protein CASSWTGTGGSGYTF.

This chain uses TRBV18 with TRBJ2-7, with TRBD1 as a possible D gene (6 bases). The closer fit of TRBJ2-5 to the DNA end suggests the J call may be wrong. Germline V CDR1 and CDR2: KGHSH, LQKENI. The CDR3 is 16 residues long. The CDR3 sequence: CASSPPRLTGKETQYF. The CDR3 bases are TGTGCCAGCTCACCACCGAGGCTTACAGGGAAAGAGACCCAGTACTTC.

The gene calls are TRBV4-1 and TRBJ2-5; TRBD2 matches at 7 bases. The ends lost 4 bases at V and 1 base at J; junction bases unmatched: 3. Germline CDR1 reads MGHRA; CDR2 reads YSYEKL. The CDR3 runs to 14 residues. The CDR3 loop is CASSLGRAQETQYF. DNA of the CDR3: TGCGCCAGCAGCCTAGGGAGGGCCCAAGAGACCCAGTACTTC.

This CDR3 reads CASSIGGRGTEAFF. CDR3 coding DNA: TGCGCCAGCAGCATAGGGGGACGGGGAACTGAAGCTTTCTTT. The chain uses TRBV5-1 and TRBJ1-1; the D gene is possibly TRBD1 (6 bases). Germline CDR1 SGHRS, CDR2 YFSETQ. This CDR3 region has 14 residues. Trimming took 4 bases from V and 5 from J, leaving 15 bases between them.

This clone was observed once. The V call is TRBV28, the J call TRBJ1-2; 7 bases are a match to TRBD1. There are 14 residues in the CDR3. V dropped 3 bases and J dropped 4; count of bases not matched to a gene: 5. CDR1 is MDHEN and CDR2 is SYDVKM in the germline V gene. CDR3 region: CASSLQGGLYGYTF. The CDR3 bases are TGTGCCAGCAGTTTGCAGGGGGGCCTCTATGGCTACACCTTC.

In the case of this clone: The sample contains more than one DNA sequence encoding this CDR3. The chain joins TRBV10-3 to TRBJ1-1, with D maybe TRBD1 (6 bases). The CDR3 covers 14 residues. Trimming cost V 6 bases and J 1 base, with 12 bases left between them. Germline-derived CDR1 and CDR2 are ENHRY and SYGVKD. CDR3 loop: CAIRRGQENTEAFF. CDR3 sequence (DNA): TGTGCCATCAGGAGGGGACAAGAGAACACTGAAGCTTTCTTT.

Here the CDR3 DNA reads TGTGCCAGTAGGACTACCGGGACTCCTTCGCGGAATCAGCCCCAGCATTTT. It encodes CASRTTGTPSRNQPQHF. The chain carries TRBV19 and TRBJ1-5, with D perhaps TRBD1 (5 bases). This CDR3 spans 17 amino acids. The V end was cut by 6 bases, the J end by 4 bases, with 22 bases between. Germline-derived CDR1 and CDR2 are LNHDA and SQIVND (reference sequence).

This rearrangement joins TRBV5-8 to TRBJ1-2, with 10 bases lining up with TRBD1. CDR1 and CDR2 from the germline V gene are SGHTS and YDEGEE. Trimming cost V 3 bases and J 4 bases; bases outside gene matches: 15. The CDR3 contains 18 residues. CDR3 DNA sequence: TGTGCCAGCAGCTACTACACCGGGACAGGGGATTTTGTCTATGGCTACACCTTC. Its protein product is CASSYYTGTGDFVYGYTF.

V usage is TRBV5-1 and J usage is TRBJ2-5; D not resolved. Germline loops: CDR1 SGHRS, CDR2 YFSETQ. This CDR3 has 17 amino acids. V lost 0 bases to trimming and J lost 1 base, with 16 bases between them. For the CDR3, the DNA is TGCGCCAGCAGCTTGGGGGTTAGCTTATTCATCCAAGAGACCCAGTACTTC. Amino acid sequence: CASSLGVSLFIQETQYF.

The chain is built from TRBV4-2 and TRBJ1-2; D uncertain. From germline, CDR1 is LGHNA and CDR2 YNFKEQ. The CDR3 is 13 amino acids. Trimming stripped 1 base from V and 3 bases from J, with 6 bases between. This CDR3 reads CASSQGTYYGYTF. The CDR3 DNA is TGTGCCAGCAGCCAAGGCACGTACTATGGCTACACCTTC.

The chain employs TRBV2 and TRBJ1-1, with no clear D. The CDR3 is 14 residues long. Germline-derived CDR1 and CDR2 are SNHLY and FYNNEI. V was clipped by 2 bases and J by 0 bases, with 7 bases between them. DNA for the CDR3: TGTGCCAGCAGTGAATTTGGCATGAACACTGAAGCTTTCTTT. Its translation is CASSEFGMNTEAFF.

The J gene is TRBJ2-3, the V gene TRBV5-1, with TRBD2 identical over 11 bases. CDR1 and CDR2 from the germline V gene are SGHRS and YFSETQ. The V gene end was trimmed by 5 bases and the J gene end by 0 bases; junction bases not matched to a gene: 5. The length of the CDR3 is 16 residues. The CDR3 DNA reads TGCGCCAGCAGAGGAGGGACTAGCGGTAGCACAGATACGCAGTATTTT. Translated, it gives CASRGGTSGSTDTQYF.

The V call is TRBV19, the J call TRBJ1-4, with a tentative D call TRBD1 (5 bases). Germline V lookup: CDR1 LNHDA, CDR2 SQIVND (reference sequence). V lost 6 bases and J 12 bases, leaving 23 bases between the germline ends. The CDR3 runs 15 residues. In DNA form, the CDR3 reads TGTGCCAGTAGAAGCCGGGGCCAACTACTCGGGGAACTGTTTTTT. This sequence encodes CASRSRGQLLGELFF.

V and J are TRBV9 and TRBJ2-7, with D perhaps TRBD2 (6 bases). CDR1 is SGDLS and CDR2 is YYNGEE in the germline V gene. The CDR3 runs to 14 residues. The V end lost 0 bases, the J end lost 7 bases, and 14 bases lay between the germline ends. CDR3 nucleotides: TGTGCCAGCAGCGTAGCTGAACCCGGAGGGGAGCAGTACTTC. It yields the protein CASSVAEPGGEQYF.

Regarding this clone: This same CDR3 is encoded by further DNA sequences in the sample. This rearrangement joins TRBV6-1 to TRBJ1-1; no clear D gene. The CDR3 is made up of 13 amino acids. The germline V gene encodes CDR1 MNHNS and CDR2 SASEGT. Trimming took 1 base from V and 1 from J, leaving 4 bases between them. The CDR3 protein is CASSEVRNTEAFF. The DNA for the CDR3 is TGTGCCAGCAGTGAAGTGAGGAACACTGAAGCTTTCTTT.

The chain combines TRBV5-8 with TRBJ2-7, with D perhaps matching TRBD1 or TRBD2 (5 bases each). The CDR3 has 16 amino acids. Deletions cut 2 bases from V and 3 bases from J, with 18 bases between. The germline V gene has CDR1 SGHTS and CDR2 YDEGEE. The CDR3 sequence: CASSFSIWGSNYEQYF. In DNA form, the CDR3 reads TGTGCCAGCAGCTTTTCTATCTGGGGGTCGAACTACGAGCAGTACTTC.

CDR3 DNA: TGTGCCAGTAAGGGCGGGGGAAGCTCCTACGAGCAGTACTTC. This codes for CASKGGGSSYEQYF. The chain links TRBV19 to TRBJ2-5, with 7 bases that match TRBD2. Judging by the DNA end, TRBJ2-7 fits better; the J call may be wrong. This CDR3 is built from 14 residues. The germline V gene has CDR1 LNHDA and CDR2 SQIVND (reference sequence).

CDR3 DNA: TGTGCCAGCAGCAGGGTAAACGCACAGGGTGATAGCAATCAGCCCCAGCATTTT. Its protein is CASSRVNAQGDSNQPQHF. The V and J genes are TRBV7-9 and TRBJ1-5; possible D gene TRBD1, 6 bases. CDR3 length: 18 amino acids. The germline V gene encodes CDR1 SEHNR and CDR2 FQNEAQ (reference sequence). The germline V and J ends were trimmed by 5 bases and 0 bases, with 20 bases remaining between them.

V usage is TRBV11-2 and J usage is TRBJ1-1; maybe TRBD1 (6 bases). The germline V gene has CDR1 SGHAT and CDR2 FQNNGV. Trimming stripped 0 bases from V and 6 bases from J, with 14 bases between. CDR3 length: 15 residues. The CDR3 sequence: CASSLDWLAGAEAFF. The CDR3 coding sequence is TGTGCCAGCAGCTTAGATTGGTTAGCAGGGGCTGAAGCTTTCTTT.

The rearrangement uses TRBV10-1 and TRBJ2-2; TRBD1 matches at 7 bases. J gave up 3 bases and V 10 bases, and 17 bases lay outside the gene matches. The CDR3 runs 17 residues. Germline CDR1 reads WNHNN; CDR2 reads SYGVQD (reference sequence). The CDR3 DNA reads as TGCGCCAACATAACCATCCGACAGGGACACCACACCGGGGAGCTGTTTTTT. This gives the protein CANITIRQGHHTGELFF.

With respect to this clone: The identical CDR3 is also encoded by other nucleotide sequences in the sample. This chain uses TRBV27 with TRBJ1-2; the match to TRBD1 covers 9 bases. The CDR3 is 13 residues long. The trim removed 6 bases at V and 2 bases at J, leaving 1 base unmatched. The germline V gene has CDR1 MNHEY and CDR2 SMNVEV (reference sequence). CDR3 DNA: TGTGCCAGCAGGGGGACAGGGAACTATGGCTACACCTTC. Its protein is CASRGTGNYGYTF.

This clone was counted once. V and J are TRBV30 and TRBJ2-2; D unresolved. The CDR3 runs 13 residues. V dropped 4 bases and J dropped 4 bases, with 10 bases sitting between them. Germline V CDR1 and CDR2: GTSNPN, SVGIG (reference sequence). The CDR3 nucleotides are TGTGCCTGGAATACTATGGGCACCGGGGAGCTGTTTTTT. It is translated as CAWNTMGTGELFF.

With regard to this clone: The identical CDR3 is also encoded by other nucleotide sequences in the sample. The chain carries TRBV5-4 and TRBJ2-5; D perhaps matches TRBD2 (5 bases). The CDR3 contains 13 residues. The V end was cut by 1 base, the J end by 1 base, with 5 bases between. CDR1 is SGHNT and CDR2 is YYREEE in the germline V gene (reference sequence). The CDR3: CASSLRGQETQYF. CDR3 sequence (DNA): TGTGCCAGCAGCTTGCGGGGCCAAGAGACCCAGTACTTC.